A single sample is the source of the 8 T cell receptor beta chains below, sequenced in a study of shared clonotypes between healthy human individuals (dated by TCRdb to 2020 to 2021). CD8 naive samples consisted of CD45RO-negative cells that were positively selected for CCR7, yielding a CD45RA+CCR7+ population without TemRA cells. The library was made by the immunoSEQ multiplex PCR assay. TCRdb re-hosts the immuneACCESS table, in-frame sequences only. Its copies lack some clones; in the studies checked, an unresolved V gene accounts for under half of them, and the cause for the rest is not known. Present in this sample are millions of clones, 90% to 95% of which were seen just once. Approximately 1.7% of the sample is held by the ten biggest clonotypes. The sequenced material came from naive CD8+ T cells from PBMCs. The cell subset or site label of this sample denotes: CD45RA+CCR7+. The receptors shown here come from a man in his late teens or twenties in good health. Some clones in this sample may be carry-over from other donors' samples.

The V call is TRBV4-1, the J call TRBJ2-1, with 11 bases identical to TRBD2. The CDR3 runs to 16 residues. Trimming cost V 0 bases and J 4 bases; bases outside gene matches: 2. CDR1 MGHRA and CDR2 YSYEKL come from the germline V gene. The CDR3 spells CASSQEGTSGYNEQFF. CDR3 DNA: TGCGCCAGCAGCCAAGAAGGGACTAGCGGTTACAATGAGCAGTTCTTC.

This chain links TRBV6-6 with TRBJ2-7; the D is unclear. V was clipped by 2 bases and J by 5 bases, with 7 bases between them. The CDR3 is 12 amino acids. Germline CDR1 MNHNY, CDR2 SVGAGI (reference sequence). The CDR3 nucleotides are TGTGCCAGCAGTTACGTTAGGAACGAGCAGTACTTC. Translation: CASSYVRNEQYF.

V usage is TRBV7-9 and J usage is TRBJ2-7, with 8 bases aligning to TRBD1. Germline V gives CDR1 SEHNR, CDR2 FQNEAQ (reference sequence). CDR3 length equals 16 residues. The V and J ends lost 3 bases and 4 bases, in that order; junction bases with no gene match: 11. The CDR3 DNA follows: TGTGCCAGCAGCTTGGGGCTACAGGGGGACGTTTACGAGCAGTACTTC. Its translation: CASSLGLQGDVYEQYF.

Comments on this clone: Other DNA sequences in this sample translate to the same CDR3. V and J are TRBV15 and TRBJ2-2, with D hard to call. The V end lost 4 bases, the J end lost 3 bases, and 0 bases lay between the germline ends. This CDR3 has 11 residues. Germline lookup yields CDR1 LNHNV and CDR2 YYDKDF (reference sequence). The CDR3: CATSNTGELFF. CDR3 nucleotides: TGTGCCACCAGCAACACCGGGGAGCTGTTTTTT.

This chain connects TRBV9 to TRBJ2-1; 8 positions agree with TRBD2. The CDR3 extends over 15 amino acids. The germline V gene encodes CDR1 SGDLS and CDR2 YYNGEE. V lost 2 bases, J lost 10 bases, and 11 bases stayed unmatched. The CDR3 region is CASSVGTSGVEEQFF. CDR3 in DNA: TGTGCCAGCAGCGTGGGCACTAGCGGCGTTGAGGAGCAGTTCTTC.

As to this clone: Other DNA sequences in this sample translate to the same CDR3. The chain combines TRBV6-1 with TRBJ2-5; D ambiguous. Germline CDR1 reads MNHNS; CDR2 reads SASEGT. The V and J ends lost 0 bases and 5 bases respectively, with 4 bases between them. This CDR3 spans 12 amino acids. The CDR3: CASSEARETQYF. The CDR3 DNA reads as TGTGCCAGCAGTGAAGCGAGGGAGACCCAGTACTTC.

A single count supports this clone. This rearrangement joins TRBV27 to TRBJ2-3; D remains unclear. Per germline, CDR1 MNHEY and CDR2 SMNVEV (reference sequence). The CDR3 is 16 residues long. The V and J ends lost 5 bases and 0 bases respectively, with 15 bases between them. In DNA form, the CDR3 reads TGTGCCAGCAGTCCGTATTACCCGGGTAGCACAGATACGCAGTATTTT. Protein sequence: CASSPYYPGSTDTQYF.

The V and J genes are TRBV11-1 and TRBJ2-5; 7 nucleotides align to TRBD2. The DNA end favors TRBJ2-7, so the J call may be wrong. Germline lookup yields CDR1 SGHAT and CDR2 FQDESV (reference sequence). This CDR3 has 15 residues. As DNA, the CDR3 is TGTGCCAGCAGCTTACTGGGAGGGCCTCCCTACGAGCAGTACTTC. Translated, it gives CASSLLGGPPYEQYF.